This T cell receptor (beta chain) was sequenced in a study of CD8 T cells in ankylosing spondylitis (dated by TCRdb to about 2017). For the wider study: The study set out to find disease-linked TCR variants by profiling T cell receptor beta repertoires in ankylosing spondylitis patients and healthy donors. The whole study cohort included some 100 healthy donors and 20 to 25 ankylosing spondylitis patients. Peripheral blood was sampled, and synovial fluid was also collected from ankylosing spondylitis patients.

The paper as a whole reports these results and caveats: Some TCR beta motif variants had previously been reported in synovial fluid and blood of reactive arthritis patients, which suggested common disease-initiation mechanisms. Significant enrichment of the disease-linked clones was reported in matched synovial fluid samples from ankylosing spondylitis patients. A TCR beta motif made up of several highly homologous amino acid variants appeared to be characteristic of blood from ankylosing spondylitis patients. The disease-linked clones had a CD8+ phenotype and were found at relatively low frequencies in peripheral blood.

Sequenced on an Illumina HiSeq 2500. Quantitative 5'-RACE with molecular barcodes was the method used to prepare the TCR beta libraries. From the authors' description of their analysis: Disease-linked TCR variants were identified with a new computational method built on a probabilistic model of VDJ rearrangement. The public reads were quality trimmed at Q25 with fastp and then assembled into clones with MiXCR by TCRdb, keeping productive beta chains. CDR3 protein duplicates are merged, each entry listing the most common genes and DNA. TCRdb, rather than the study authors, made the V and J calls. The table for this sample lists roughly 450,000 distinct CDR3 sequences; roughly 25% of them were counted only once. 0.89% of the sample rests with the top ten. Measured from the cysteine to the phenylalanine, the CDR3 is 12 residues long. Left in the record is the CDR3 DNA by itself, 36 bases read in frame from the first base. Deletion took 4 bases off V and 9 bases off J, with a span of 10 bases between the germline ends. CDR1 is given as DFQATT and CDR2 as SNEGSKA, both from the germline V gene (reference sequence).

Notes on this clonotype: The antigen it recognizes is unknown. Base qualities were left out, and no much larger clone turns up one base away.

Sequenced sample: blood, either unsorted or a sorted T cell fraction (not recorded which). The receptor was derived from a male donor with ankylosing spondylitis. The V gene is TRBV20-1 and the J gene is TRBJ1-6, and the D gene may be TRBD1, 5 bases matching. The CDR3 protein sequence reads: CSAKGSGSPLHF. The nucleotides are TGCAGTGCTAAGGGGTCCGGTTCACCCCTCCACTTT.